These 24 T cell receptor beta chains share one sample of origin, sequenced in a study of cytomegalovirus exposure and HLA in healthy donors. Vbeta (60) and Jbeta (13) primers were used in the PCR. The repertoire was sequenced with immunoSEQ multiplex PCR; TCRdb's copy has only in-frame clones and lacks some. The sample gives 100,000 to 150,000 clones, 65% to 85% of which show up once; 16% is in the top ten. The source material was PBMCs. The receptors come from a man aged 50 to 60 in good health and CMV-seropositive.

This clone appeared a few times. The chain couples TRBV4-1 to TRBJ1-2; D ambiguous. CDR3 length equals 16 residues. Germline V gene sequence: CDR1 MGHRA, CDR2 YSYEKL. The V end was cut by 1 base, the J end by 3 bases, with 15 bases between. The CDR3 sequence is CASSQGDVRGDYGYTF. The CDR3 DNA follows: TGCGCCAGCAGCCAAGGAGATGTGCGGGGTGACTATGGCTACACCTTC.

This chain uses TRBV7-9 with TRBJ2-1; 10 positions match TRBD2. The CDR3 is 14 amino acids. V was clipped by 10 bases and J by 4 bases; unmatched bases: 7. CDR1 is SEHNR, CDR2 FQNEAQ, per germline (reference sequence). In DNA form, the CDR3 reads TGTGCCATCTCCCAGCGGGGGGGGTACAATGAGCAGTTCTTC. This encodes CAISQRGGYNEQFF.

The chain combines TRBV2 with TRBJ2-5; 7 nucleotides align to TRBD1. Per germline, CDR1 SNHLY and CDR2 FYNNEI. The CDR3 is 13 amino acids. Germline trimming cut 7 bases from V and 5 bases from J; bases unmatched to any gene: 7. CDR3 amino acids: CASKGASPETQYF. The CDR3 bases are TGTGCCAGCAAGGGGGCATCTCCGGAGACCCAGTACTTC.

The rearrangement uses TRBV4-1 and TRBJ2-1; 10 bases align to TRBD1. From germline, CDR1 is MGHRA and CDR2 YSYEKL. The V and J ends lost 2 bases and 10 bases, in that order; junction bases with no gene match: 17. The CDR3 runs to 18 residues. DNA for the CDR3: TGCGCCAGCAGCCAACGTTTAAGGGGGACAGGGGTCAACGGGGAGCAGTTCTTC. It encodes CASSQRLRGTGVNGEQFF.

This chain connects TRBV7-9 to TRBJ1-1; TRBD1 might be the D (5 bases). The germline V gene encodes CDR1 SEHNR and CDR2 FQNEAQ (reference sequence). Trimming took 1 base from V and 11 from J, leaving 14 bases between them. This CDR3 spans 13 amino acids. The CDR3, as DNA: TGTGCCAGCAGCTTAGTACAGGAGGGTCGGGCTTTCTTT. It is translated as CASSLVQEGRAFF.

CDR3 bases: TGTGCCAGCAGTTTAGGAGGGAGAGCCTACGAGCAGTACTTC. Protein product: CASSLGGRAYEQYF. The rearrangement uses TRBV28 and TRBJ2-7, with a possible D match to TRBD2 (6 bases). The CDR3 spans 14 residues. Germline-derived CDR1 and CDR2 are MDHEN and SYDVKM. V lost 2 bases to trimming and J lost 2 bases, with 10 bases between them.

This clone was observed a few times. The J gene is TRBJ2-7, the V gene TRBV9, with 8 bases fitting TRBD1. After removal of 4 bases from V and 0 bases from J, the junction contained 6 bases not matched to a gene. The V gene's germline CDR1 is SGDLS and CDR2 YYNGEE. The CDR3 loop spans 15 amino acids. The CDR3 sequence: CASSPRTGSSYEQYF. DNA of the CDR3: TGTGCCAGCAGCCCTCGGACAGGGAGCTCCTACGAGCAGTACTTC.

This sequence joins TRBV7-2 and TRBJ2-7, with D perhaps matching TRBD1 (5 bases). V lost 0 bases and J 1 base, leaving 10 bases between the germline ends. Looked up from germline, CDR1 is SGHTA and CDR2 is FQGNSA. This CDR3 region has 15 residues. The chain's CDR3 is CASSLATGSSYEQYF. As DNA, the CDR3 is TGTGCCAGCAGCTTAGCCACAGGTTCTTCCTACGAGCAGTACTTC.

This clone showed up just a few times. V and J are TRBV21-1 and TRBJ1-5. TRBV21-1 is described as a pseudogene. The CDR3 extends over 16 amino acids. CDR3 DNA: TGTGCCAGCAGCAAGCGGGGGACCGGGGGGACTCAGCCCCAGCATTTT. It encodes CASSKRGTGGTQPQHF.

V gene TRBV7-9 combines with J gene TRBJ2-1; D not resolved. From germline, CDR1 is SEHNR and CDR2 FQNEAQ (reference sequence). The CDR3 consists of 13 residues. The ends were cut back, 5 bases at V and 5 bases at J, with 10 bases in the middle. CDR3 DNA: TGTGCCAGCAGCCGTTACGAGGACAATGAGCAGTTCTTC. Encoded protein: CASSRYEDNEQFF.

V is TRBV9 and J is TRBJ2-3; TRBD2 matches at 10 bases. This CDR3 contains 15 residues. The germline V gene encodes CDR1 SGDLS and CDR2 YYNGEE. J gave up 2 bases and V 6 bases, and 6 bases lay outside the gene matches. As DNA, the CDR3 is TGTGCCAGCACTAGCGGGAGTTGGGACACAGATACGCAGTATTTT. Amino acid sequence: CASTSGSWDTDTQYF.

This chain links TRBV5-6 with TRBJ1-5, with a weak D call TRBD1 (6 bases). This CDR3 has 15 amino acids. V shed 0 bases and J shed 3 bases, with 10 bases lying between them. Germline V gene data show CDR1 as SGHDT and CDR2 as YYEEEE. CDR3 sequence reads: CASSLGTADNQPQHF. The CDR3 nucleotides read TGTGCCAGCAGCTTGGGGACAGCGGACAATCAGCCCCAGCATTTT. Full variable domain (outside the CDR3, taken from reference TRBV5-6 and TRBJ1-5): DAGVTQSPTHLIKTRGQQVTLRCSPKSGHDTVSWYQQALGQGPQFIFQYYEEEERQRGNFPDRFSGHQFPNYSSELNVNALLLGDSALYLCASSLGTADNQPQHFGDGTRLSIL.

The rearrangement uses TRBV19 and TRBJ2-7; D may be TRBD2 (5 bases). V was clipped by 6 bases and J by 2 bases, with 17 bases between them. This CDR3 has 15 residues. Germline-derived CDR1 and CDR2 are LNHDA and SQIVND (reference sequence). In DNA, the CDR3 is TGTGCCAGTAGAGCCGGAGGACTGATGACCTACGAGCAGTACTTC. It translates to CASRAGGLMTYEQYF.

The CDR3: CASSSAGLADQETQYF. In DNA, the CDR3 is TGTGCCAGCAGCTCCGCGGGACTAGCAGACCAAGAGACCCAGTACTTC. This chain connects TRBV5-4 to TRBJ2-5, with TRBD2 matching 9 bases. Germline V gene sequence: CDR1 SGHNT, CDR2 YYREEE (reference sequence). The V and J ends lost 3 bases and 0 bases, in that order; junction bases with no gene match: 6. The CDR3 spans 16 residues.

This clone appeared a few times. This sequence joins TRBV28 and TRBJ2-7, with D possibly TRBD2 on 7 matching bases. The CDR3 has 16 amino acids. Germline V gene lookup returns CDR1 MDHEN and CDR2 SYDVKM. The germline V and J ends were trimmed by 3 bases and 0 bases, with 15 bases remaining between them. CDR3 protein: CASSLGGGGSSYEQYF. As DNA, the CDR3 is TGTGCCAGCAGTTTGGGAGGGGGAGGGAGCTCCTACGAGCAGTACTTC. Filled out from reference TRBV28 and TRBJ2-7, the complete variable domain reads DVKVTQSSRYLVKRTGEKVFLECVQDMDHENMFWYRQDPGLGLRLIYFSYDVKMKEKGDIPEGYSVSREKKERFSLILESASTNQTSMYLCASSLGGGGSSYEQYFGPGTRLTVT.

The chain's CDR3 is CASSQIRYEQFF. CDR3 nucleotide sequence: TGTGCCAGCAGCCAGATTCGCTATGAGCAGTTCTTC. The J gene is TRBJ2-1, the V gene TRBV5-6; D is ambiguous. The germline gives CDR1 SGHDT, CDR2 YYEEEE. This CDR3 is 12 amino acids long. The V gene lost 4 bases and the J gene lost 8 bases, with 10 bases spanning the gap.

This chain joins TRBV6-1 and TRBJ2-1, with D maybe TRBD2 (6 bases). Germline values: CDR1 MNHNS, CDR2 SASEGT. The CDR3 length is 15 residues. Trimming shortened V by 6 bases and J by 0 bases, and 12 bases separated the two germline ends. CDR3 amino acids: CASSGSGSSYNEQFF. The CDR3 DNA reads TGTGCCAGCAGCGGGAGCGGAAGCTCCTACAATGAGCAGTTCTTC.

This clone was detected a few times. Here the CDR3 DNA reads TGTGCCAGCAGCTTGCGATTAGCGGGAAGCACAGATACGCAGTATTTT. It codes for CASSLRLAGSTDTQYF. V and J are TRBV5-4 and TRBJ2-3; 8 nucleotides match TRBD2. CDR1 is SGHNT and CDR2 is YYREEE in the germline V gene (reference sequence). The CDR3 extends over 16 amino acids. J was trimmed by 0 bases and V by 1 base; bases with no gene match: 4.

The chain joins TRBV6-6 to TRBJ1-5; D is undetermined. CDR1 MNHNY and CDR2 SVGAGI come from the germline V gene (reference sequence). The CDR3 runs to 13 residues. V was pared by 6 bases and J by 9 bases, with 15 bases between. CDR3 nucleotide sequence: TGTGCCAGCAGCAGATCCGTCGGGAGGCCCCAGCATTTT. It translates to CASSRSVGRPQHF.

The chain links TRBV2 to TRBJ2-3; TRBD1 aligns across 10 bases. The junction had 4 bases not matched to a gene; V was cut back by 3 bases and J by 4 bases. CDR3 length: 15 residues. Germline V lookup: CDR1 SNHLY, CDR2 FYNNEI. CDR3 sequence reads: CASSDLGTGADTQYF. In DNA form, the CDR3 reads TGTGCCAGCAGTGACTTGGGGACAGGGGCAGATACGCAGTATTTT.

The CDR3 DNA reads TGTGCCAGCAGCCGCGGGACAGAGACCTACGAGCAGTACTTC. It yields the protein CASSRGTETYEQYF. J is TRBJ2-7 and V is TRBV11-2, with D maybe TRBD1 (7 bases). CDR3 length: 14 residues. The germline V gene encodes CDR1 SGHAT and CDR2 FQNNGV. V dropped 5 bases and J dropped 2 bases, with 13 bases sitting between them.

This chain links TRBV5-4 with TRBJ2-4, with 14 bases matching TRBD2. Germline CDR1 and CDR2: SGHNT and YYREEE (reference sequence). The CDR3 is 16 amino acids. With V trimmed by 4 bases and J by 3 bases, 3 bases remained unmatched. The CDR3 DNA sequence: TGTGCCAGCAGCAGTGGGACTAGCGGGAGCAAAAACATTCAGTACTTC. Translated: CASSSGTSGSKNIQYF.

CDR3: CVTSIDITDTQYF. CDR3 bases: TGTGTTACGAGTATTGACATCACAGATACGCAGTATTTT. The gene calls are TRBV28 and TRBJ2-3; D remains unclear. Germline CDR1 reads MDHEN; CDR2 reads SYDVKM. CDR3 length equals 13 residues.

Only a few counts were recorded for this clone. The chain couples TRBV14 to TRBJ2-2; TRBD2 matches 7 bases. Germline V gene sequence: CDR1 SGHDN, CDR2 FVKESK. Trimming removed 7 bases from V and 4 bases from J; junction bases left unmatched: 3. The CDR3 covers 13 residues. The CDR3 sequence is CASKGRVTGELFF. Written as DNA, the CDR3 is TGTGCCAGCAAGGGGAGGGTCACCGGGGAGCTGTTTTTT.